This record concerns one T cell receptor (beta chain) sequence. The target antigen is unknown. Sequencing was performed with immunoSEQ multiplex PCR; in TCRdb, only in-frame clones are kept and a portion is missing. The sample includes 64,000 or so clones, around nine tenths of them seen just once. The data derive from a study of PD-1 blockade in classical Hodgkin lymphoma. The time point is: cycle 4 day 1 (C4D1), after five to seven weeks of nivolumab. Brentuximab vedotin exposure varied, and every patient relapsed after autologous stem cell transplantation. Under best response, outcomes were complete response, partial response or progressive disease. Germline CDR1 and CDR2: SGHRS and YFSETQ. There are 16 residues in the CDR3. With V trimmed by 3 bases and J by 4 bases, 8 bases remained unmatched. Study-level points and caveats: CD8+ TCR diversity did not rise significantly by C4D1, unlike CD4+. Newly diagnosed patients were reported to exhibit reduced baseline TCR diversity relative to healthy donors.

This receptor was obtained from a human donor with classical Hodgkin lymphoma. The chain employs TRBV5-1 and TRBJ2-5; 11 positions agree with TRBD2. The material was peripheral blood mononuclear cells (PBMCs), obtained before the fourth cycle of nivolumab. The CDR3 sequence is CASSSGGSGRGETQYF. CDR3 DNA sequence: TGCGCCAGCAGCTCGGGTGGTAGCGGGAGGGGAGAGACCCAGTACTTC.